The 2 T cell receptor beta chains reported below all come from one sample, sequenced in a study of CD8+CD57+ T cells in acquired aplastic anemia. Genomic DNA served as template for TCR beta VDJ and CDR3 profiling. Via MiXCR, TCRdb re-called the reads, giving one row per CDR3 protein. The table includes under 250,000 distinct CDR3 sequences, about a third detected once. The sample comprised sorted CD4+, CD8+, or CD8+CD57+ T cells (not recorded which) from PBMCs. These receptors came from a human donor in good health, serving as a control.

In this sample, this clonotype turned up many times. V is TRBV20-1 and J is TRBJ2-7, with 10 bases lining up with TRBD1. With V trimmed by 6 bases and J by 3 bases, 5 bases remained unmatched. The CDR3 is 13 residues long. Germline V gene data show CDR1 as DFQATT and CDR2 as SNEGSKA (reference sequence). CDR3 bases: TGCAGTGCCTCCGGGACAGGGGACTACGAGCAGTACTTC. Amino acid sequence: CSASGTGDYEQYF.

The CDR3 sequence: CATSRDGQGLYGYTF. The CDR3 DNA reads as TGTGCCACCAGCAGAGATGGACAGGGGCTCTATGGCTACACCTTC. This chain uses TRBV15 with TRBJ1-2; 9 bases match TRBD1. V lost 0 bases and J lost 4; bases outside the gene matches: 3. There are 15 residues in the CDR3. Looked up from germline, CDR1 is LNHNV and CDR2 is YYDKDF (reference sequence). The full variable domain, with the rest looked up from reference TRBV15 and TRBJ1-2, is DAMVIQNPRYQVTQFGKPVTLSCSQTLNHNVMYWYQQKSSQAPKLLFHYYDKDFNNEADTPDNFQSRRPNTSFCFLDIRSPGLGDTAMYLCATSRDGQGLYGYTFGSGTRLTVV.